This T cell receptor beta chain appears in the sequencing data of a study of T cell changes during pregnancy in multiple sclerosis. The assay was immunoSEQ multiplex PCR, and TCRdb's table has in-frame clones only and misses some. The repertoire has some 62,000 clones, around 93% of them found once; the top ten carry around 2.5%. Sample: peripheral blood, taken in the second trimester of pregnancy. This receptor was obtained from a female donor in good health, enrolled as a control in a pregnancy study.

The CDR3 DNA sequence: TGCGCCAGCAGCTTGGGAAGGGGGCCTCCCCAAGAGACCCAGTACTTC. Residues: CASSLGRGPPQETQYF. The V call is TRBV5-1, the J call TRBJ2-5, with TRBD1 matching 7 bases. The CDR3 length is 16 residues. V shed 0 bases, J shed 1 base, and the junction held 6 bases outside the gene matches. Germline lookup yields CDR1 SGHRS and CDR2 YFSETQ.